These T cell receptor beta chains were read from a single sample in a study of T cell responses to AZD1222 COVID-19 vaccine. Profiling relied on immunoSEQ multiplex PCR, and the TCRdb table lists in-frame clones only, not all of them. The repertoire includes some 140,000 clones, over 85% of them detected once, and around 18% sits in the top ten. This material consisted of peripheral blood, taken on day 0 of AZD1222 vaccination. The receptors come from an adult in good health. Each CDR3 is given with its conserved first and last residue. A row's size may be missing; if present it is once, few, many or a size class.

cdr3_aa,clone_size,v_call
CASSLFQRSTGELFF,.,TRBV7-3
CASSKPGQPNNEQFF,.,TRBV6-5
CASSDQGLGYEQYF,.,TRBV2
CASSAGEGGYNYGYTF,.,TRBV2
CASSLLPGQADDQPQHF,.,TRBV6-6
CASSPGDLEKLFF,.,TRBV5-1
CASRPGTGKYQPQHF,once,TRBV27
CATSDGGAVGEQYF,.,TRBV24-1
CASSTFQGLAGTDTQYF,.,TRBV5-5
CASSLGEAVTEAFF,.,TRBV5-1
CASTRDRDYNSPLHF,once,TRBV5-6
CASSQLSGFDYEQYF,.,TRBV4-3
CASSLRQYNEQFF,.,TRBV28
CATRKGEQYF,.,TRBV28
CASKGVGEQYF,.,TRBV28
CASGLAGLPSTDTQYF,.,TRBV9
CASGPGQGFNTEAFF,.,TRBV12-5
CASSRFQGLSEKLFF,.,TRBV6-5
CASSIGQRSEKLFF,.,TRBV19
CASSPVISRHTNYGYTF,.,TRBV18
CASIGGRGGYEQYF,.,TRBV2
CASSPLDRAYTEAFF,.,TRBV19
CASSYGGGTEAFF,.,TRBV6-5
CASSLYAFGGAGNTIYF,.,TRBV28
CSVYWSGTEAFF,.,TRBV29-1
CSVGGRPADTQYF,.,TRBV29-1
CASSRIGRPRTEAFF,.,TRBV6-5
CASSDPSGSSYEQYF,once,TRBV5-1
CASSLASGIYTF,once,TRBV12-3/TRBV12-4
CASSFEGTDSPLHF,.,TRBV5-1
CASSGSGGINEQFF,.,TRBV28
CASSLEGQGLYEQYF,.,TRBV27
CASSQGMGDSSYEQYF,once,TRBV3-1/TRBV3-2
CASSTGKSNEKLFF,.,TRBV5-4
CATSSGGRGKNSGNTIYF,.,TRBV15
CKTGTPYEQYF,.,TRBV20-1
CASSESQLVGEQFF,.,TRBV7-8
CASSNFGSAADEQFF,.,TRBV7-3
CASNLGQASTEAFF,once,TRBV5-4
CASSYSVGVAGAPSSYNEQFF,.,TRBV6-2/TRBV6-3
CASSQEGRTEAFF,once,TRBV18
CASSILSPGHTDTQYF,.,TRBV27
CASSDLGGYNTEAFF,.,TRBV6-1
CASNWGTSGSRLEQYF,.,TRBV5-1
CASGDRGWRKAQHF,.,TRBV27
CASRYTGDGELFF,.,TRBV7-2
CASSPGMRGSGTDTQYF,few,TRBV18
CASSDRGSYNEQFF,.,TRBV28
CASRADQRTEAFF,.,TRBV5-4